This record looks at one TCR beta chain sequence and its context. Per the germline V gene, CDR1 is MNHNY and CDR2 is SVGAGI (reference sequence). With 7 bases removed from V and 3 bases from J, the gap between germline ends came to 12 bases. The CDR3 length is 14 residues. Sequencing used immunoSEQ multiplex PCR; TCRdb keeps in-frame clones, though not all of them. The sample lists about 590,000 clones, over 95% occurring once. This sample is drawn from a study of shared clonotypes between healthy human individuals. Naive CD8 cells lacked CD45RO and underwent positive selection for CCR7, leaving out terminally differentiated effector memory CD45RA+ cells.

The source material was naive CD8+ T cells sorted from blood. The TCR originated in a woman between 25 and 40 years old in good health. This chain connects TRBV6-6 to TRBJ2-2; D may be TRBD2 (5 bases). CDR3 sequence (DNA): TGTGCCAGCATTCCCGGGATCTACACCGGGGAGCTGTTTTTT. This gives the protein CASIPGIYTGELFF.